The 6 T cell receptor beta chains in this list originate from one sample, sequenced in a study of blood T cell repertoires in COVID-19. The data were produced by immunoSEQ multiplex PCR, yet TCRdb's version contains in-frame clones alone and is incomplete. The repertoire holds around 84,000 clones, approximately 80% seen once, with 12% in the top ten. The sequenced sample was peripheral blood. These receptor sequences come from a woman between 40 and 55 years old with active or convalescent COVID-19.

V and J are TRBV9 and TRBJ1-2; 8 bases line up with TRBD1. V was clipped by 4 bases and J by 4 bases; unmatched bases: 9. The CDR3 is made up of 15 amino acids. The germline V gene encodes CDR1 SGDLS and CDR2 YYNGEE. The CDR3 spells CASSTPFGQGYGYTF. The CDR3 coding sequence is TGTGCCAGCAGCACCCCCTTCGGACAGGGCTATGGCTACACCTTC.

V is TRBV3-1 (or the pseudogene TRBV3-2) and J is TRBJ2-3; D may be TRBD2 (6 bases). The germline V gene has CDR1 LGHDT and CDR2 YNNKEL (reference sequence). V lost 5 bases and J lost 1, with 22 bases in between. The length of the CDR3 is 18 residues. Here the CDR3 reads CASSTPRRRGECTDTQYF. DNA for the CDR3: TGTGCCAGCAGCACCCCGAGGCGGCGGGGAGAGTGCACAGATACGCAGTATTTT.

The rearrangement links TRBV7-8 to TRBJ2-3; 7 bases align to TRBD1. The CDR3 sequence is 15 residues long. The ends lost 5 bases at V and 4 bases at J; junction bases unmatched: 9. Germline CDR1 and CDR2: SGHVS and FQNEAQ. This CDR3 is CASSTRQGGADTQYF. For the CDR3, the DNA is TGTGCCAGCAGCACCCGACAGGGTGGGGCAGATACGCAGTATTTT.

The rearrangement links TRBV11-2 to TRBJ2-7; 10 bases match TRBD1. The CDR3 loop spans 15 amino acids. V shed 3 bases, J shed 9 bases, and the junction held 11 bases outside the gene matches. Per the germline V gene, CDR1 is SGHAT and CDR2 is FQNNGV. The CDR3 nucleotides read TGTGCCAGCAGCTTGGCTGGCGGACAGGGGGTCGGGCAGTACTTC. It is translated as CASSLAGGQGVGQYF. Together with reference TRBV11-2 and TRBJ2-7, the CDR3 gives the full variable domain: EAGVAQSPRYKIIEKRQSVAFWCNPISGHATLYWYQQILGQGPKLLIQFQNNGVVDDSQLPKDRFSAERLKGVDSTLKIQPAKLEDSAVYLCASSLAGGQGVGQYFGPGTRLTVT.

This clone was seen a few times. The chain links TRBV10-1 to TRBJ1-2, with 10 bases aligning to TRBD1. This CDR3 contains 19 residues. Trimming removed 4 bases from V and 0 bases from J; junction bases left unmatched: 14. Per the germline V gene, CDR1 is WNHNN and CDR2 is SYGVQD (reference sequence). The CDR3, as DNA: TGCGCCAGCAGTGGCCCGACAGGGGGCTGGGCCCAAGCTAACTATGGCTACACCTTC. Protein: CASSGPTGGWAQANYGYTF.

J is TRBJ2-7 and V is TRBV28, with 9 bases matching TRBD1. V shed 4 bases and J 4 bases; nucleotides not matched to a gene: 5. The CDR3 extends over 14 amino acids. Per germline, CDR1 MDHEN and CDR2 SYDVKM. CDR3 residues: CASSYTGGAYEQYF. The CDR3 DNA sequence: TGTGCCAGCAGTTATACAGGGGGCGCTTACGAGCAGTACTTC.